A single sample is the source of the 28 T cell receptor beta chains below, sequenced in a study of blood T cell repertoires in COVID-19. TCRdb's table, derived via immunoSEQ multiplex PCR, lists solely in-frame clones and lacks some. The profile covers a few hundred thousand clones, with 80% to 90% appearing a single time and 3% to 4% taken by the ten largest. Specimen: PBMCs or T cells enriched from blood (not recorded which). These receptors all come from a woman aged 35 to 49 with acute COVID-19.

The gene calls are TRBV11-2 and TRBJ2-5; a weak D match, TRBD2 (5 bases). Per germline, CDR1 SGHAT and CDR2 FQNNGV. This CDR3 region has 15 residues. Between the trimmed V and J ends, which lost 0 bases and 10 bases, there was a span of 18 bases. As DNA, the CDR3 is TGTGCCAGCAGCTTAGATCACGGGGAGATGTGGGTCCAGTACTTC. This encodes CASSLDHGEMWVQYF.

The rearrangement uses TRBV28 and TRBJ2-7; the match to TRBD1 covers 9 bases. The CDR3 loop spans 16 amino acids. With V trimmed by 2 bases and J by 1 base, 6 bases remained unmatched. CDR1 and CDR2 from the germline V gene are MDHEN and SYDVKM. The CDR3 is CASSLMSGQGSYEQYF. CDR3 sequence (DNA): TGTGCCAGCAGTTTAATGTCGGGACAGGGTTCCTACGAGCAGTACTTC.

The V and J genes are TRBV18 and TRBJ2-2, with D perhaps matching TRBD1 (5 bases). The V gene lost 5 bases and the J gene lost 4 bases, with 8 bases spanning the gap. Germline CDR1 is KGHSH and CDR2 is LQKENI. There are 13 residues in the CDR3. The CDR3 sequence: CASSSDSTGELFF. The CDR3 coding sequence is TGTGCCAGCTCATCAGACAGCACCGGGGAGCTGTTTTTT.

The chain joins TRBV7-2 to TRBJ2-3; 10 bases align to TRBD2. Germline V gives CDR1 SGHTA, CDR2 FQGNSA. V lost 3 bases to trimming and J lost 1 base; unmatched junction nucleotides: 10. The CDR3 totals 18 residues. The CDR3 spells CASSFSASGSRGTDTQYF. The CDR3 DNA reads TGTGCCAGCAGCTTTTCGGCTAGCGGGAGTCGGGGCACAGATACGCAGTATTTT.

This clone was seen a single time. The chain is built from TRBV7-6 and TRBJ2-1; no firm D call. V was trimmed by 0 bases and J by 6 bases, leaving 12 bases between them. The CDR3 totals 15 residues. Germline V CDR1 and CDR2: SGHVS, FNYEAQ. The CDR3, as DNA: TGTGCCAGCAGCTTAGCTACGGGTTCCGGCAATGAGCAGTTCTTC. It codes for CASSLATGSGNEQFF.

This chain joins TRBV28 and TRBJ1-6; 9 bases agree with TRBD1. Germline values: CDR1 MDHEN, CDR2 SYDVKM. J lost 10 bases, V lost 8 bases, and 6 bases had no gene match. There are 13 residues in the CDR3. CDR3 protein: CASVGQGVSPLHF. The CDR3 bases are TGTGCCAGCGTGGGACAGGGAGTATCACCCCTCCACTTT.

CDR3 nucleotides: TGTGCCAGCAGCCTGGGACTAGGTCTGGCCGAGCAGTACTTC. This gives the protein CASSLGLGLAEQYF. The rearrangement joins TRBV4-2 to TRBJ2-7; 8 bases agree with TRBD2. The CDR3 spans 14 residues. Germline trimming cut 4 bases from V and 6 bases from J; bases unmatched to any gene: 8. CDR1 is LGHNA, CDR2 YNFKEQ, per germline.

The sample holds a few counts of this clone. This chain uses TRBV2 with TRBJ2-1, with 11 nucleotides matching TRBD2. Germline CDR1 is SNHLY and CDR2 is FYNNEI. V lost 6 bases and J lost 9; bases outside the gene matches: 10. The CDR3 sequence is 15 residues long. The CDR3 nucleotides read TGTGCCAGCAGCAGGGAAACTAGCGGGAGTTCTGAGCAGTTCTTC. It translates to CASSRETSGSSEQFF.

The rearrangement links TRBV7-2 to TRBJ1-4, with TRBD1 matching 9 bases. CDR1 SGHTA and CDR2 FQGNSA come from the germline V gene. Trimming cost V 7 bases and J 8 bases; bases outside gene matches: 8. The CDR3 sequence is 14 residues long. In nucleotides, the CDR3 is TGTGCCAGCAACCCGACAGGGGGGAGAGAAAAACTGTTTTTT. Translating gives CASNPTGGREKLFF. Variable domain in full (rest from reference TRBV7-2 and TRBJ1-4): GAGVSQSPSNKVTEKGKDVELRCDPISGHTALYWYRQSLGQGLEFLIYFQGNSAPDKSGLPSDRFSAERTGGSVSTLTIQRTQQEDSAVYLCASNPTGGREKLFFGSGTQLSVL.

This chain connects TRBV29-1 to TRBJ2-1; D is uncertain. From germline, CDR1 is SQVTM and CDR2 ANQGSEA. Trimming shortened V by 6 bases and J by 4 bases, and 22 bases separated the two germline ends. The length of the CDR3 is 16 residues. The CDR3 nucleotides are TGCAGCGTCGTCTCAATAACTCCTCAAATGTACAATGAGCAGTTCTTC. Its protein is CSVVSITPQMYNEQFF.

The chain has TRBV28 and TRBJ2-2, with D tentatively TRBD2 (6 bases). V lost 6 bases, J lost 8 bases, and 10 bases lay in between. CDR1 MDHEN and CDR2 SYDVKM come from the germline V gene. The CDR3 has 12 residues. This CDR3 reads CASREGIGELFF. The CDR3 bases are TGTGCCAGCAGGGAGGGTATTGGGGAGCTGTTTTTT. Filled out from reference TRBV28 and TRBJ2-2, the complete variable domain reads DVKVTQSSRYLVKRTGEKVFLECVQDMDHENMFWYRQDPGLGLRLIYFSYDVKMKEKGDIPEGYSVSREKKERFSLILESASTNQTSMYLCASREGIGELFFGEGSRLTVL.

This chain joins TRBV5-1 and TRBJ2-4; TRBD2 is a possible D gene (6 bases). This CDR3 has 15 amino acids. V lost 2 bases, J lost 8 bases, and 17 bases lay in between. Germline CDR1 is SGHRS and CDR2 is YFSETQ. CDR3: CASSFGPRESDIQYF. The CDR3 bases are TGCGCCAGCAGCTTCGGACCCCGGGAGTCGGACATTCAGTACTTC.

The V call is TRBV12-3 or TRBV12-4, the J call TRBJ2-1; D is perhaps TRBD2 (6 bases). Trimming took 11 bases from V and 1 from J, leaving 9 bases between them. This CDR3 spans 12 amino acids. CDR3 in DNA: TGTGCCTCCGGAGGGTCCTACAATGAGCAGTTCTTC. This codes for CASGGSYNEQFF.

V gene TRBV4-2 combines with J gene TRBJ2-1, with TRBD2 identical over 10 bases. Germline-derived CDR1 and CDR2 are LGHNA and YNFKEQ. The CDR3 length is 16 residues. J lost 0 bases, V lost 1 base, and 0 bases had no gene match. The CDR3 DNA reads TGTGCCAGCAGCCAAGCTAGCGGGAGCTCCTACAATGAGCAGTTCTTC. This gives the protein CASSQASGSSYNEQFF.

The CDR3 loop reads CATLEGGGNQPQHF. Here the CDR3 DNA reads TGTGCCACCCTTGAAGGTGGAGGCAATCAGCCCCAGCATTTT. The V and J genes are TRBV28 and TRBJ1-5; D remains ambiguous. CDR1 is MDHEN, CDR2 SYDVKM, per germline. Trimming shortened V by 10 bases and J by 2 bases, and 15 bases separated the two germline ends. The CDR3 totals 14 residues. The variable domain in full, completed from reference TRBV28 and TRBJ1-5, reads DVKVTQSSRYLVKRTGEKVFLECVQDMDHENMFWYRQDPGLGLRLIYFSYDVKMKEKGDIPEGYSVSREKKERFSLILESASTNQTSMYLCATLEGGGNQPQHFGDGTRLSIL.

This chain links TRBV11-2 with TRBJ2-7, with TRBD2 identical over 9 bases. V shed 1 base and J 7 bases; nucleotides not matched to a gene: 11. Germline CDR1 reads SGHAT; CDR2 reads FQNNGV. The CDR3 runs to 16 residues. The CDR3 DNA sequence: TGTGCCAGCAGCTTAGTGACGCCTAGCGGGATGGGTGAGCAGTACTTC. Translating gives CASSLVTPSGMGEQYF.

The J gene is TRBJ1-5, the V gene TRBV28; D perhaps matches TRBD1 (6 bases). The V gene lost 6 bases and the J gene lost 2 bases, with 14 bases spanning the gap. Germline-derived CDR1 and CDR2 are MDHEN and SYDVKM. The CDR3 length is 15 residues. The CDR3: CASSSIQGGNQPQHF. In DNA, the CDR3 is TGTGCCAGCAGCTCGATACAGGGTGGCAATCAGCCCCAGCATTTT.

The chain has TRBV9 and TRBJ2-1; 9 nucleotides align to TRBD2. The length of the CDR3 is 17 residues. The germline V gene encodes CDR1 SGDLS and CDR2 YYNGEE. V lost 0 bases and J lost 3; bases outside the gene matches: 7. This chain's CDR3 is CASSVGTGTSYYNEQFF. CDR3 DNA: TGTGCCAGCAGCGTAGGCACCGGGACTAGCTACTACAATGAGCAGTTCTTC.

V is TRBV11-2 and J is TRBJ2-2; 9 nucleotides match TRBD2. The CDR3 consists of 18 residues. Losses at the gene ends were 6 bases for V and 7 bases for J; bases not matched to a gene: 18. CDR1 is SGHAT and CDR2 is FQNNGV in the germline V gene. CDR3 in amino acids: CASSSLGSSGSGGGELFF. CDR3 nucleotide sequence: TGTGCCAGCAGTTCCCTTGGTAGTAGCGGGAGCGGAGGCGGGGAGCTGTTTTTT. The complete variable domain, with remaining parts taken from reference TRBV11-2 and TRBJ2-2, reads EAGVAQSPRYKIIEKRQSVAFWCNPISGHATLYWYQQILGQGPKLLIQFQNNGVVDDSQLPKDRFSAERLKGVDSTLKIQPAKLEDSAVYLCASSSLGSSGSGGGELFFGEGSRLTVL.

The chain couples TRBV7-9 to TRBJ2-6; 9 bases map to TRBD1. Germline CDR1 and CDR2: SEHNR and FQNEAQ (reference sequence). The CDR3 consists of 17 residues. The ends lost 5 bases at V and 0 bases at J; junction bases unmatched: 5. The CDR3 loop is CASSPRDRASGANVLTF. In nucleotides, the CDR3 is TGTGCCAGCAGCCCTCGGGACAGGGCCTCTGGGGCCAACGTCCTGACTTTC.

This sequence joins TRBV19 and TRBJ1-2; D unresolved. From germline, CDR1 is LNHDA and CDR2 SQIVND (reference sequence). The V and J ends lost 5 bases and 1 base respectively, with 11 bases between them. The CDR3 covers 14 residues. CDR3 region: CASSQIDINYGYTF. The CDR3 region has the DNA TGTGCCAGTAGTCAGATCGACATTAACTATGGCTACACCTTC.

On this clone itself: Mismatch with germline at one junction end may stem from a read error. V and J are TRBV4-1 and TRBJ2-7, with 7 bases identical to TRBD2. The CDR3 is made up of 15 amino acids. From germline, CDR1 is MGHRA and CDR2 YSYEKL. CDR3 region: CASRQGREASYEQYF. The CDR3 DNA reads as TGCGCCAGCAGACAAGGTCGGGAGGCGTCCTACGAGCAGTACTTC.

This chain connects TRBV18 to TRBJ2-2, with 8 positions matching TRBD2. After removal of 4 bases from V and 5 bases from J, the junction contained 12 bases not matched to a gene. Looked up from germline, CDR1 is KGHSH and CDR2 is LQKENI. The CDR3 length is 17 residues. CDR3 protein: CASSLLELSGKTGELFF. As DNA, the CDR3 is TGTGCCAGCTCACTACTGGAGCTTAGCGGGAAAACCGGGGAGCTGTTTTTT.

The rearrangement joins TRBV24-1 to TRBJ1-1; the D gene is possibly TRBD1 (6 bases). This CDR3 comprises 15 residues. V was trimmed by 2 bases and J by 4 bases, leaving 13 bases between them. CDR1 and CDR2 (germline): KGHDR, SFDVKD. CDR3 sequence: CATSDSLRGSTEAFF. In DNA form, the CDR3 reads TGTGCCACCAGTGATTCGCTCAGGGGATCCACTGAAGCTTTCTTT.

This clone came up once. J is TRBJ2-1 and V is TRBV29-1; 7 bases line up with TRBD1. Germline values: CDR1 SQVTM, CDR2 ANQGSEA. The CDR3 has 14 residues. J lost 0 bases, V lost 6 bases, and 5 bases had no gene match. The CDR3 reads CSVLRDSSYNEQFF. The CDR3 nucleotides read TGCAGCGTGCTCCGGGACAGCTCCTACAATGAGCAGTTCTTC.

The chain uses TRBV6-1 and TRBJ2-7; tentative D call: TRBD1 (6 bases). This CDR3 is built from 14 residues. With 2 bases removed from V and 3 bases from J, the gap between germline ends came to 11 bases. CDR1 MNHNS and CDR2 SASEGT come from the germline V gene. In DNA, the CDR3 is TGTGCCAGCAGTGAATTGGGCAGGGGCTACGAGCAGTACTTC. Translated, it gives CASSELGRGYEQYF.

Only one count was recorded for this clone. This rearrangement joins TRBV13 to TRBJ2-1; TRBD2 matches at 14 bases. The CDR3 contains 19 residues. The J segment lost 10 bases and the V segment lost 5 bases, leaving 19 bases of the junction unmatched. Germline-derived CDR1 and CDR2 are PRHDT and FYEKMQ (reference sequence). CDR3 region: CASSQGTSGRRAPGGEQFF. In DNA form, the CDR3 reads TGTGCCAGCAGCCAAGGGACTAGCGGGAGAAGGGCCCCAGGGGGGGAGCAGTTCTTC.

The genes are TRBV7-8 and TRBJ2-3; 10 nucleotides align to TRBD2. Germline V lookup: CDR1 SGHVS, CDR2 FQNEAQ. The length of the CDR3 is 19 residues. V lost 8 bases and J lost 2; bases outside the gene matches: 19. This chain's CDR3 is CASGQGGARLAGSTDTQYF. DNA of the CDR3: TGTGCCAGCGGTCAAGGGGGGGCGAGACTAGCGGGTTCCACAGATACGCAGTATTTT.